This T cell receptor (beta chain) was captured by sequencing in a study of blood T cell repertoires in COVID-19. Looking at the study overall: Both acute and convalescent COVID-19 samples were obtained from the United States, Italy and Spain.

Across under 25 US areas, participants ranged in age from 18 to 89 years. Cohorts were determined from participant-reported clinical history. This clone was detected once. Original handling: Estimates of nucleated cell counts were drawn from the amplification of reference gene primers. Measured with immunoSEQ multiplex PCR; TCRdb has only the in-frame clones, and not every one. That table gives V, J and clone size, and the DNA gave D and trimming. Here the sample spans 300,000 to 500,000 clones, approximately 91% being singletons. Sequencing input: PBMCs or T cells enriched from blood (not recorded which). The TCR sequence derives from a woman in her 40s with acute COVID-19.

The CDR3 sequence is CASSRLASYNEQFF. The DNA of the CDR3 is TGTGCCAGCTCCAGACTAGCCTCCTACAATGAGCAGTTCTTC. This chain connects TRBV18 to TRBJ2-1; the match to TRBD2 covers 7 bases. Per germline, CDR1 KGHSH and CDR2 LQKENI. Trimming cost V 6 bases and J 0 bases; bases outside gene matches: 2. The CDR3 loop spans 14 amino acids.